What follows are 17 T cell receptor beta chains derived from one specimen sequenced in a study of T cell repertoires in cytomegalovirus infection (dated by TCRdb to between 2018 and 2020). Sequencing relied on an Illumina HiSeq 1500. The public reads were reprocessed in TCRdb via fastp at Q25 and MiXCR, keeping in-frame beta chains. When rows share a CDR3 protein, they turn into one entry using the most common DNA and genes. This sample gives 230,000 or so distinct CDR3 sequences in total; 15% to 20% of them show up just once. The ten largest clones add up to more than 45% of the sample. Sequencing was performed on CD8+ T cells from PBMCs. These receptors were taken from a human donor in good health (CMV status not recorded). Some clones in this sample may be carry-over from other donors' samples.

This clonotype was seen a handful of times. V gene TRBV19 combines with J gene TRBJ2-7, with 10 bases identical to TRBD1. V lost 11 bases to trimming and J lost 3 bases; unmatched junction nucleotides: 4. The CDR3 is made up of 12 amino acids. The V gene's germline CDR1 is LNHDA and CDR2 SQIVND (reference sequence). In DNA, the CDR3 is TGTGCCGCCGGGACAGGGGACTACGAGCAGTACTTC. Translated: CAAGTGDYEQYF.

The chain carries TRBV10-3 and TRBJ2-7; 13 nucleotides align to TRBD2. V dropped 6 bases and J dropped 2; count of bases not matched to a gene: 4. CDR1 and CDR2 (germline): ENHRY, SYGVKD. This CDR3 has 15 amino acids. DNA for the CDR3: TGTGCCATCAGGGGGACTAGCGGGGAGCCCTACGAGCAGTACTTC. Encoded protein: CAIRGTSGEPYEQYF.

In DNA form, the CDR3 reads TGTGCCAGCAGCCCAACTACGACAAGGACACCAACGAGGGATGAGCAGTTCTTC. Translating gives CASSPTTTRTPTRDEQFF. V gene TRBV12-3 or TRBV12-4 combines with J gene TRBJ2-1, with D perhaps matching TRBD1 or TRBD2 (5 bases each). Trimming shortened V by 6 bases and J by 8 bases, and 29 bases separated the two germline ends. CDR3 length: 18 amino acids.

This chain connects TRBV29-1 to TRBJ2-1; TRBD1 is a possible D gene (6 bases). V was cut by 4 bases and J by 10 bases, with 8 bases left in between. Germline V gives CDR1 SQVTM, CDR2 ANQGSEA. CDR3 size: 10 residues. The CDR3 loop is CSVVGAEQFF. The CDR3 DNA is TGCAGCGTTGTGGGGGCAGAGCAGTTCTTC.

This clonotype has just a few counts. The rearrangement joins TRBV27 to TRBJ2-7; the D gene is possibly TRBD1 (5 bases). In germline, CDR1 is MNHEY, CDR2 SMNVEV (reference sequence). CDR3 length: 13 amino acids. The ends were cut back, 5 bases at V and 2 bases at J, with 10 bases in the middle. CDR3 region: CASSDDRTYEQYF. In DNA, the CDR3 is TGTGCCAGCAGTGACGACAGAACCTACGAGCAGTACTTC.

This clonotype was counted between two and nine times. The V gene is TRBV20-1, the J gene TRBJ2-3; weak D call: TRBD2 (6 bases). Germline assignment: CDR1 DFQATT and CDR2 SNEGSKA (reference sequence). CDR3 size: 13 residues. The V end was cut by 1 base, the J end by 4 bases, with 9 bases between. In DNA, the CDR3 is TGCAGTGCTAGAGTGGAGGGTGCAGATACGCAGTATTTT. As protein: CSARVEGADTQYF.

The J gene is TRBJ2-2, the V gene TRBV6-8; 8 bases are a match to TRBD1. CDR1 and CDR2 from the germline V gene are MNHGY and SAAAGT. The CDR3 loop spans 19 amino acids. With 0 bases clipped from V and 4 bases from J, the junction kept 13 bases outside the gene matches. This CDR3 reads CASSYSPLDAGGATGELFF. DNA for the CDR3: TGTGCCAGCAGTTACTCCCCCCTGGACGCAGGGGGCGCCACCGGGGAGCTGTTTTTT.

This clonotype was seen many times. V and J are TRBV7-8 and TRBJ2-7, with TRBD2 as a possible D gene (5 bases). The CDR3 has 12 amino acids. Per the germline V gene, CDR1 is SGHVS and CDR2 is FQNEAQ. Trimming pared 2 bases from V and 4 bases from J, leaving 6 bases between. The chain's CDR3 is CASSLPGYEQYF. DNA for the CDR3: TGTGCCAGCAGCTTACCGGGATACGAGCAGTACTTC.

This clonotype was seen repeatedly, ten times or more. The chain recombines TRBV10-3 with TRBJ2-5; perhaps TRBD2 as D (6 bases). V was cut by 8 bases and J by 3 bases, with 13 bases left in between. The CDR3 extends over 13 amino acids. The V gene's germline CDR1 is ENHRY and CDR2 SYGVKD. In nucleotides, the CDR3 is TGTGCCATCGGAGGGCTAGCCAAAGAGACCCAGTACTTC. This gives the protein CAIGGLAKETQYF.

The chain employs TRBV5-6 and TRBJ1-1, with TRBD1 matching 9 bases. The J segment lost 4 bases and the V segment lost 5 bases, leaving 12 bases of the junction unmatched. The CDR3 has 16 amino acids. The germline CDR1 and CDR2 sequences are SGHDT and YYEEEE. DNA of the CDR3: TGTGCCAGCAGGGACTTGGGGACAGGGTCGGGCACTGAAGCTTTCTTT. It encodes CASRDLGTGSGTEAFF.

This clonotype came up a few times. The rearrangement links TRBV6-6 to TRBJ2-3; 9 bases are a match to TRBD2. V shed 5 bases and J 1 base; nucleotides not matched to a gene: 7. The germline gives CDR1 MNHNY, CDR2 SVGAGI (reference sequence). The CDR3 totals 16 residues. DNA for the CDR3: TGTGCCAGCAGTACGTTAGCGGGGGTTCGCACAGATACGCAGTATTTT. Translation: CASSTLAGVRTDTQYF.

The chain employs TRBV14 and TRBJ2-2; 7 bases align to TRBD2. CDR1 and CDR2 from the germline V gene are SGHDN and FVKESK. V dropped 3 bases and J dropped 1; count of bases not matched to a gene: 5. The CDR3 extends over 16 amino acids. This chain's CDR3 is CASSHFGGGNTGELFF. CDR3 in DNA: TGTGCCAGCAGCCACTTTGGCGGGGGGAACACCGGGGAGCTGTTTTTT.

This rearrangement joins TRBV5-1 to TRBJ1-4; 10 nucleotides align to TRBD1. The J segment lost 4 bases and the V segment lost 4 bases, leaving 4 bases of the junction unmatched. The germline V gene encodes CDR1 SGHRS and CDR2 YFSETQ. The CDR3 totals 15 residues. Written as DNA, the CDR3 is TGCGCCAGCAGCCCGGGACAGGGGAGTAATGAAAAACTGTTTTTT. Translation: CASSPGQGSNEKLFF.

This clonotype appeared many times. V usage is TRBV6-6 and J usage is TRBJ2-7, with D possibly matching TRBD2 (5 bases). V was cut by 2 bases and J by 5 bases, with 16 bases left in between. Germline V gives CDR1 MNHNY, CDR2 SVGAGI (reference sequence). CDR3 size: 15 residues. In DNA, the CDR3 is TGTGCCAGCAGTTACATGGGCCTAGCAAACCACGAGCAGTACTTC. Translation gives CASSYMGLANHEQYF.

Turning to this clonotype: This may arise from a read error, as a much more abundant clone is one base away. The chain uses TRBV7-6 and TRBJ1-2, with TRBD1 matching 7 bases. Unmatched junction bases numbered 6, after V lost 2 bases and J lost 6 bases. The CDR3 is 14 residues long. Germline loops: CDR1 SGHVS, CDR2 FNYEAQ. The CDR3 loop is CASSLIGGIDGYTF. The CDR3 DNA sequence: TGTGCCAGCAGCTTAATAGGGGGCATAGATGGCTACACCTTC.

The chain couples TRBV29-1 to TRBJ1-2, with D possibly matching TRBD1 (5 bases). The germline V gene encodes CDR1 SQVTM and CDR2 ANQGSEA. This CDR3 has 14 amino acids. V dropped 1 base and J dropped 0 bases, with 9 bases sitting between them. The CDR3 region is CSVEVTGPNYGYTF. DNA of the CDR3: TGCAGCGTTGAAGTTACAGGTCCTAACTATGGCTACACCTTC.

CDR3 coding DNA: TGTGCCAGCAGCCAATACGCGACTAGCGGCCAAGAGACCCAGTACTTC. This gives the protein CASSQYATSGQETQYF. The rearrangement links TRBV16 to TRBJ2-5; 9 bases fit TRBD2. This CDR3 is built from 16 residues. The J segment lost 1 base and the V segment lost 1 base, leaving 4 bases of the junction unmatched. The germline CDR1 and CDR2 sequences are KGHSY and FQNENV.